The present T cell receptor beta chain was sequenced within a study of shared clonotypes between healthy human individuals. Overall study: Per donor, CD8 memory used one plate, CD8 naive used two, CD4 memory used three and CD4 naive used three. Study findings and constraints: Despite large depth, rarefaction showed incomplete sorted-subset sequencing.

Comment on this clone: No antigen is known for it.

Germline assignment: CDR1 LNHNV and CDR2 YYDKDF (reference sequence). The CDR3 covers 15 residues. V lost 1 base to trimming and J lost 5 bases; unmatched junction nucleotides: 5. The repertoire was sequenced with immunoSEQ multiplex PCR; TCRdb's copy has only in-frame clones and lacks some. The table has under 2,500,000 clones, almost 96% seen once; the top ten hold 0.1% to 0.15%. This TCR was sampled from a man aged 18 to 29 in good health. This sequence joins TRBV15 and TRBJ1-2; the match to TRBD1 covers 9 bases. The sample taken for sequencing was naive CD4+ T cells sorted from blood. As for subset: CD45RA+ positively selected. This CDR3 reads CATSRAQDRGYGYTF. The CDR3 DNA reads as TGTGCCACCAGCAGAGCCCAAGACAGGGGGTATGGCTACACCTTC.